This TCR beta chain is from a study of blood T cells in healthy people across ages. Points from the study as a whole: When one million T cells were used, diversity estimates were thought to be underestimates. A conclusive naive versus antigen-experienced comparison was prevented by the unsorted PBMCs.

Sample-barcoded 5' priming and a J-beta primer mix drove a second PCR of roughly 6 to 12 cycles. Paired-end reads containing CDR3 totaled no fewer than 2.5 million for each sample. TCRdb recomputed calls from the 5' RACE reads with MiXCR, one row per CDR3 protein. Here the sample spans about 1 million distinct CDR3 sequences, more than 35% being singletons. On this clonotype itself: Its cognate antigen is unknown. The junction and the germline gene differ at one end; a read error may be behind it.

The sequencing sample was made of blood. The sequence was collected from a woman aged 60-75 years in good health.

DNA for the CDR3: TGTGCCAGTATCGGGACTAGCGGGAGGATCACAGAGACGCAGTATTTT. Its protein product is CASIGTSGRITETQYF. V usage is TRBV19 and J usage is TRBJ2-3, with 15 bases that match TRBD2. Germline V gene lookup returns CDR1 LNHDA and CDR2 SQIVND (reference sequence). The CDR3 loop spans 16 amino acids.